The next 31 T cell receptor beta chains were all read from a single sample in a study of cytomegalovirus exposure and HLA in healthy donors. TCRdb's copy holds only in-frame clones and misses some; the assay was immunoSEQ multiplex PCR. Of about 98,000 clones in the sample, around 88% were seen once. Sequencing was carried out using PBMCs. All receptors come from a woman younger than 45 in good health and CMV-seronegative.

Details on this clone: At one end the junction does not follow the germline gene, possibly because of a read error. CDR3 sequence reads: CASSLEWTEAFF. CDR3 bases: TGTGCTAGCAGCTTGGAGTGGACTGAAGCTTTCTTT. The V and J genes are TRBV7-7 and TRBJ1-1; D ambiguous. Germline V gene sequence: CDR1 SSHAT, CDR2 FNYEAQ (reference sequence). The CDR3 spans 12 residues.

The chain links TRBV27 to TRBJ2-1, with D unclear. CDR1 and CDR2 (germline): MNHEY, SMNVEV (reference sequence). Trimming pared 2 bases from V and 5 bases from J, leaving 7 bases between. The CDR3 consists of 13 residues. The CDR3 DNA is TGTGCCAGCAGTTTAGTGCGCCACAATGAGCAGTTCTTC. Translated: CASSLVRHNEQFF.

Here the CDR3 reads CASSQSPLLRDYHYNEQFF. DNA for the CDR3: TGCGCCAGCAGTCAATCTCCTTTACTCCGGGACTACCACTACAATGAGCAGTTCTTC. The rearrangement links TRBV23-1 to TRBJ2-1, with 7 bases fitting TRBD2. Being an ORF, TRBV23-1 has a function that is uncertain. Trimming took 0 bases from V and 3 from J; bases not matched to a gene: 14. The CDR3 has 19 residues.

This clone was seen a single time. The V call is TRBV5-1, the J call TRBJ2-2; the D gene is possibly TRBD2 (5 bases). V was clipped by 2 bases and J by 2 bases, with 7 bases between them. Germline CDR1 SGHRS, CDR2 YFSETQ. There are 14 residues in the CDR3. The CDR3 nucleotides are TGCGCCAGCAGCTTTGAGGGAAACACCGGGGAGCTGTTTTTT. Translating it yields CASSFEGNTGELFF.

To note about this clone: One junction end does not reproduce the germline sequence, and a read error may be involved. The gene calls are TRBV6-1 and TRBJ2-5; 9 nucleotides agree with TRBD2. The CDR3 has 12 residues. CDR1 and CDR2 from the germline V gene are MNHNS and SASEGT. In DNA form, the CDR3 reads TGTGCCAGCAGTGAACCTTATAGCGGGGGAAACTTC. Translated: CASSEPYSGGNF.

There are a few counts of this clone. V and J are TRBV6-5 and TRBJ1-1, with D tentatively TRBD1 (5 bases). Germline V gives CDR1 MNHEY, CDR2 SVGAGI. The CDR3 length is 13 residues. V was clipped by 4 bases and J by 3 bases, with 9 bases between them. Written as DNA, the CDR3 is TGTGCCAGCAGTTTAACGGGGGACACTGAAGCTTTCTTT. This gives the protein CASSLTGDTEAFF.

The chain couples TRBV4-2 to TRBJ1-5; 7 bases line up with TRBD1. Germline V lookup: CDR1 LGHNA, CDR2 YNFKEQ. With 4 bases clipped from V and 6 bases from J, the junction kept 0 bases outside the gene matches. This CDR3 is 12 amino acids long. The CDR3 DNA follows: TGTGCCAGCAGCCGGGACAGTCAGCCCCAGCATTTT. This codes for CASSRDSQPQHF.

The rearrangement uses TRBV7-2 and TRBJ2-5; TRBD2 is a possible D gene (6 bases). This CDR3 comprises 17 residues. V lost 1 base and J 4 bases, leaving 19 bases between the germline ends. Germline loops: CDR1 SGHTA, CDR2 FQGNSA. This CDR3 reads CASSLVGAGGKSETQYF. Here the CDR3 DNA reads TGTGCCAGCAGCTTAGTGGGCGCTGGCGGGAAGTCAGAGACCCAGTACTTC.

In its sample, this clone was seen once. The CDR3 DNA reads TGCAGCGTCGGACTGACTCAAGAGACCCAGTACTTC. Protein product: CSVGLTQETQYF. The chain couples TRBV29-1 to TRBJ2-5, with a possible D match to TRBD2 (5 bases). The V gene's germline CDR1 is SQVTM and CDR2 ANQGSEA. Trimming took 6 bases from V and 2 from J, leaving 10 bases between them. CDR3 length: 12 residues.

This clone was seen just once. V is TRBV10-3 and J is TRBJ2-3; 12 bases are a match to TRBD2. V was pared by 3 bases and J by 8 bases, with 3 bases of the junction left unmatched. Looked up from germline, CDR1 is ENHRY and CDR2 is SYGVKD. CDR3 length equals 14 residues. The CDR3 sequence is CAISDGTSGFTQYF. DNA for the CDR3: TGTGCCATCAGTGACGGGACTAGCGGGTTTACGCAGTATTTT.

This chain connects TRBV5-1 to TRBJ2-5; D call uncertain. Germline CDR1 reads SGHRS; CDR2 reads YFSETQ. Trimming took off 3 bases at V and 5 bases at J, with 8 bases between the two ends. This CDR3 comprises 12 residues. This CDR3 is CASSSYEETQYF. DNA of the CDR3: TGCGCCAGCAGCTCGTACGAGGAGACCCAGTACTTC.

This rearrangement joins TRBV5-6 to TRBJ1-2, with a weak D call TRBD1 (6 bases). V was shortened by 4 bases and J by 7 bases, with 14 bases between the two germline ends. Germline V lookup: CDR1 SGHDT, CDR2 YYEEEE. The CDR3 is 13 residues long. CDR3 residues: CASSPGQLVGYTF. In DNA form, the CDR3 reads TGTGCCAGCAGCCCCGGACAGCTTGTTGGCTACACCTTC.

The gene calls are TRBV18 and TRBJ1-5; 7 bases align to TRBD1. This CDR3 contains 14 residues. The germline V gene encodes CDR1 KGHSH and CDR2 LQKENI. V lost 5 bases and J lost 4; bases outside the gene matches: 5. The CDR3 here is CASSTGTENQPQHF. The CDR3 DNA is TGTGCCAGCTCAACCGGGACAGAGAATCAGCCCCAGCATTTT.

The chain carries TRBV4-2 and TRBJ2-5; TRBD2 is a possible D gene (5 bases). This CDR3 comprises 14 residues. V was cut by 1 base and J by 4 bases, with 10 bases left in between. In germline, CDR1 is LGHNA, CDR2 YNFKEQ. Here the CDR3 reads CASSQGGVGETQYF. In nucleotides, the CDR3 is TGTGCCAGCAGCCAAGGGGGAGTAGGAGAGACCCAGTACTTC.

V and J are TRBV10-3 and TRBJ2-1, with TRBD1 matching 7 bases. CDR3 length: 13 residues. After removal of 9 bases from V and 8 bases from J, the junction contained 10 bases not matched to a gene. Germline V gene lookup returns CDR1 ENHRY and CDR2 SYGVKD. The CDR3 is CAIQLQGTDEQFF. The CDR3 DNA sequence: TGTGCCATACAATTACAGGGGACGGATGAGCAGTTCTTC.

This chain connects TRBV12-5 to TRBJ1-5; 7 nucleotides align to TRBD1. The CDR3 extends over 20 amino acids. Germline loops: CDR1 LGHNT, CDR2 FRNRAP. Unmatched junction bases numbered 21, after V lost 0 bases and J lost 7 bases. The CDR3 DNA reads TGTGCTAGTGGTTTGGTACCAAAACTAAGAACAGGGGAAGTGCGGCAGCCCCAGCATTTT. Translation: CASGLVPKLRTGEVRQPQHF.

The table lists this clone with many counts. This rearrangement joins TRBV5-1 to TRBJ2-1; the match to TRBD1 covers 10 bases. The CDR3 loop spans 15 amino acids. Trimming removed 0 bases from V and 4 bases from J; junction bases left unmatched: 1. Germline CDR1 is SGHRS and CDR2 is YFSETQ. The CDR3 DNA reads as TGCGCCAGCAGCTTGGAGGGACAGGGGTACAATGAGCAGTTCTTC. Translation gives CASSLEGQGYNEQFF.

This chain connects TRBV18 to TRBJ1-3; D uncertain. V dropped 3 bases and J dropped 0 bases, with 12 bases sitting between them. CDR1 is KGHSH, CDR2 LQKENI, per germline. CDR3 length equals 16 residues. The CDR3 here is CASSPIQSHSGNTIYF. CDR3 nucleotide sequence: TGTGCCAGCTCACCGATACAGTCGCACTCTGGAAACACCATATATTTT.

The chain couples TRBV6-1 to TRBJ2-7, with unresolved D. V was clipped by 8 bases and J by 3 bases, with 17 bases between them. Germline V gene sequence: CDR1 MNHNS, CDR2 SASEGT. The CDR3 is made up of 14 amino acids. In nucleotides, the CDR3 is TGTGCCAGCGGTAAGCACGGAGCACACTACGAGCAGTACTTC. Its protein product is CASGKHGAHYEQYF.

The V and J genes are TRBV7-9 and TRBJ2-2; a weak D match, TRBD1 (5 bases). Trimming took off 2 bases at V and 6 bases at J, with 13 bases between the two ends. From germline, CDR1 is SEHNR and CDR2 FQNEAQ (reference sequence). CDR3 length: 15 amino acids. CDR3: CASSLLQGSSGELFF. The CDR3, as DNA: TGTGCCAGCAGCTTACTCCAGGGTAGCTCCGGGGAGCTGTTTTTT.

The gene calls are TRBV6-1 and TRBJ2-7; TRBD2 might be the D (6 bases). The germline V and J ends were trimmed by 8 bases and 1 base, with 12 bases remaining between them. From germline, CDR1 is MNHNS and CDR2 SASEGT. CDR3 length: 13 residues. The CDR3 coding sequence is TGTGCCAGCCGGGGGATCCCTTCCTACGAGCAGTACTTC. Protein product: CASRGIPSYEQYF.

V usage is TRBV5-4 and J usage is TRBJ2-1, with 10 nucleotides matching TRBD2. This CDR3 is 15 amino acids long. Germline V gene lookup returns CDR1 SGHNT and CDR2 YYREEE (reference sequence). The J segment lost 3 bases and the V segment lost 4 bases, leaving 4 bases of the junction unmatched. The CDR3 DNA follows: TGTGCCAGCAGCGCAACTAGCGGGAACTACAATGAGCAGTTCTTC. It translates to CASSATSGNYNEQFF.

In its sample, this clone was seen once. The genes are TRBV18 and TRBJ1-3; D is undetermined. Germline V gene lookup returns CDR1 KGHSH and CDR2 LQKENI. Trimming took 2 bases from V and 2 from J, leaving 10 bases between them. The CDR3 is 15 amino acids. The CDR3 reads CASSPVGRAGNTIYF. CDR3 coding DNA: TGTGCCAGCTCACCAGTAGGGAGGGCTGGAAACACCATATATTTT.

This chain connects TRBV29-1 to TRBJ1-2; 8 bases agree with TRBD1. Germline V gene data show CDR1 as SQVTM and CDR2 as ANQGSEA. V gave up 2 bases and J gave up 5 bases; unmatched junction bases: 7. There are 14 residues in the CDR3. The CDR3: CSVEQGAGSYGYTF. CDR3 in DNA: TGCAGCGTTGAACAGGGGGCGGGGAGTTATGGCTACACCTTC. The entire variable domain, with the rest obtained from reference TRBV29-1 and TRBJ1-2, is as follows: SAVISQKPSRDICQRGTSLTIQCQVDSQVTMMFWYRQQPGQSLTLIATANQGSEATYESGFVIDKFPISRPNLTFSTLTVSNMSPEDSSIYLCSVEQGAGSYGYTFGSGTRLTVV.

The gene calls are TRBV11-3 and TRBJ2-1; D perhaps matches TRBD2 (6 bases). CDR3 size: 14 residues. Germline CDR1 and CDR2: SGHNT and YENEEA. Trimming pared 2 bases from V and 9 bases from J, leaving 14 bases between. The CDR3 here is CASSLPGALTEQFF. As DNA, the CDR3 is TGTGCCAGCAGCTTACCGGGAGCTCTCACTGAGCAGTTCTTC.

The CDR3 DNA follows: TGTGCCAGCGGCCGTGGTACCTACGAGCAGTACTTC. This encodes CASGRGTYEQYF. The chain has TRBV6-6 and TRBJ2-7; D is unclear. The germline V gene encodes CDR1 MNHNY and CDR2 SVGAGI (reference sequence). CDR3 length: 12 residues. Trimming cost V 8 bases and J 2 bases, with 10 bases left between them.

The rearrangement joins TRBV5-5 to TRBJ1-5, with D unclear. V gave up 0 bases and J gave up 2 bases, with 6 bases separating them. The CDR3 has 14 amino acids. CDR1 is SGHKS, CDR2 YYEKEE, per germline (reference sequence). The CDR3 DNA reads TGTGCCAGCAGCTTGGTGGGCGGCAATCAGCCCCAGCATTTT. Translating gives CASSLVGGNQPQHF.

The chain is built from TRBV4-1 and TRBJ2-5; a possible D gene is TRBD1 (6 bases). Per the germline V gene, CDR1 is MGHRA and CDR2 is YSYEKL. The V and J ends lost 4 bases and 4 bases respectively, with 16 bases between them. CDR3 length equals 15 residues. The CDR3 loop reads CASSPSTGDRETQYF. CDR3 coding DNA: TGCGCCAGCAGCCCATCGACAGGTGACCGAGAGACCCAGTACTTC.

This clone has only one observation. The V gene is TRBV28, the J gene TRBJ2-7, with D possibly TRBD2 on 5 matching bases. Trimming cost V 10 bases and J 2 bases, with 15 bases left between them. The CDR3 has 13 residues. Germline loops: CDR1 MDHEN, CDR2 SYDVKM. CDR3 sequence: CATERRAPYEQYF. The CDR3 DNA is TGTGCCACCGAGCGGCGGGCCCCCTACGAGCAGTACTTC. The whole variable domain, remainder taken from reference TRBV28 and TRBJ2-7, is DVKVTQSSRYLVKRTGEKVFLECVQDMDHENMFWYRQDPGLGLRLIYFSYDVKMKEKGDIPEGYSVSREKKERFSLILESASTNQTSMYLCATERRAPYEQYFGPGTRLTVT.

The chain has TRBV7-3 and TRBJ2-2, with D hard to call. From germline, CDR1 is SGHTA and CDR2 FQGTGA. Trimming cost V 1 base and J 4 bases, with 19 bases left between them. The CDR3 extends over 18 amino acids. The CDR3 DNA sequence: TGTGCCAGCAGCTTAATTCTGGGTCTAGGCCGAGGCACCGGGGAGCTGTTTTTT. It encodes CASSLILGLGRGTGELFF.

The J gene is TRBJ1-6, the V gene TRBV5-1; D is unclear. The CDR3 extends over 14 amino acids. From germline, CDR1 is SGHRS and CDR2 YFSETQ. V was trimmed by 0 bases and J by 8 bases, leaving 9 bases between them. The CDR3 is CASSLEAGHSPLHF. In DNA form, the CDR3 reads TGCGCCAGCAGCTTGGAGGCAGGCCATTCACCCCTCCACTTT.